The clone carrying this T cell receptor beta chain was seen a few times. The antigen is not known. TCRdb re-called the reads through MiXCR, storing one row per CDR3 protein. Of 570,000 or so distinct CDR3 sequences in the sample, roughly 42% were seen once. The data derive from a study of T cell repertoires in cytomegalovirus infection. The source of this sequence is a human donor in good health (CMV status not recorded). Some clones in this sample may be carry-over from other donors' samples. The sequences come from cultured PBMCs, collected from culture after CMV antigen stimulation.

CDR3 sequence (DNA): TGTGCCAGCAGTCGGGGGGCGCGGAGAAATGAGCAGTTCTTC. It is translated as CASSRGARRNEQFF. The genes are TRBV12-3 or TRBV12-4 and TRBJ2-1; D may be TRBD2 (7 bases). This CDR3 spans 14 amino acids. V was clipped by 5 bases and J by 7 bases, with 15 bases between them.